This is a list of T cell receptor beta chains from one sample in a study of graft-versus-host responses after intestinal transplantation. Data came from immunoSEQ multiplex PCR; TCRdb stores just in-frame clones and leaves some out. The sample lists about 54,000 clones, 91% seen once, with less than 6% in the top ten. This sample comprised PBMCs, obtained roughly 95 weeks after intestinal transplant. These receptors all stem from a human patient who received an intestinal transplant, so some T cells may come from the graft donor. Both conserved end residues are part of each CDR3. D genes are given only for firm matches. Size values are once, few and many counts, or a class for expanded clones, and some rows have none.

d_call,v_call,clone_size,j_call,cdr3_aa,cdr3_nt
TRBD1,TRBV10-3,-,TRBJ1-1,CASDRGTTMNTEAFF,TGTGCCTCTGACAGGGGCACTACAATGAACACTGAAGCTTTCTTT
-,TRBV4-1,-,TRBJ2-3,CASSQEAVALDTQYF,TGCGCCAGCAGCCAAGAGGCGGTTGCCCTAGATACGCAGTATTTT
TRBD1,TRBV4-1,-,TRBJ2-7,CASSPRDREIEQYF,TGCGCCAGCAGCCCCCGGGACAGGGAGATCGAGCAGTACTTC
-,TRBV5-4,-,TRBJ1-1,CASSGPTIVNTEAFF,TGTGCCAGCAGCGGGCCGACGATTGTGAACACTGAAGCTTTCTTT
-,TRBV4-1,-,TRBJ2-7,CASSQGFLGRYEQYF,TGCGCCAGCAGCCAAGGGTTTCTGGGCCGGTACGAGCAGTACTTC
-,TRBV5-1,-,TRBJ2-3,CASSWGTDTQYF,TGCGCCAGCAGCTGGGGCACAGATACGCAGTATTTT
-,TRBV13,-,TRBJ2-1,CASSLPGPYNEQFF,TGTGCCAGCAGTTTACCGGGCCCTTACAATGAGCAGTTCTTC
-,TRBV19,-,TRBJ1-4,CASSGVRGNEKLFF,TGTGCCAGTAGTGGTGTTCGGGGTAATGAAAAACTGTTTTTT
-,TRBV15,-,TRBJ1-6,CATSRDVFKAPRGGSPLHF,TGTGCCACCAGCAGAGATGTGTTCAAGGCCCCAAGAGGCGGTTCACCCCTCCACTTT
TRBD1,TRBV5-6,-,TRBJ1-2,CASGDRAYGYTF,TGTGCCAGCGGCGACAGGGCGTACGGCTACACCTTC
-,TRBV19,-,TRBJ1-6,CARPQQGDGNSPLHF,TGTGCCAGGCCTCAGCAGGGAGATGGGAATTCACCCCTCCACTTT
-,TRBV13,-,TRBJ1-1,CASSLAAEAFF,TGTGCCAGCAGCTTAGCAGCTGAAGCTTTCTTT
-,TRBV9,-,TRBJ1-6,CASSVGGGNSPLHF,TGTGCCAGCAGCGTCGGAGGCGGTAATTCACCCCTCCACTTT
-,TRBV7-6,-,TRBJ1-1,CASSLGTEAFF,TGTGCCAGCAGCTTAGGGACAGAAGCTTTCTTT
TRBD2,TRBV4-2,-,TRBJ2-3,CASSQELVAGGPDTQYF,TGTGCCAGCAGCCAAGAACTAGTAGCGGGGGGCCCAGATACGCAGTATTTT
-,TRBV18,-,TRBJ2-6,CASSRSSGANVLTF,TGTGCCAGCTCACGATCCTCTGGGGCCAACGTCCTGACTTTC
-,TRBV6-6,few,TRBJ1-3,CASSMEVHTIYF,TGTGCCAGCAGTATGGAGGTGCACACCATATATTTT
-,TRBV11-2,-,TRBJ2-5,CASSQVVLQETQYF,TGTGCCAGCAGCCAAGTTGTCCTCCAAGAGACCCAGTACTTC
-,TRBV6-6,-,TRBJ2-5,CASRPGPLQETQYF,TGTGCCAGCAGGCCGGGACCCCTACAAGAGACCCAGTACTTC
TRBD2,TRBV7-9,-,TRBJ2-1,CASNFAGLAGGAKVNEQFF,TGTGCCAGCAACTTCGCGGGACTAGCGGGGGGGGCGAAGGTTAATGAGCAGTTCTTC
TRBD1,TRBV9,-,TRBJ1-1,CASSEQGLNTEAFF,TGTGCCAGCAGCGAACAGGGGTTGAACACTGAAGCTTTCTTT
TRBD1,TRBV5-1,once,TRBJ1-2,CASSSPGQGYGYTF,TGCGCCAGCAGCTCGCCGGGACAGGGTTATGGCTACACCTTC
-,TRBV27,-,TRBJ1-6,CASGPGTAYNSPLHF,TGTGCCAGCGGTCCTGGGACGGCATATAATTCACCCCTCCACTTT
TRBD1,TRBV5-1,once,TRBJ2-7,CASGGQGSYEQYF,TGCGCCAGCGGTGGACAGGGATCCTACGAGCAGTACTTC
-,TRBV20-1,-,TRBJ1-6,CSASAGSPLHF,TGCAGTGCTAGCGCAGGGTCACCCCTCCACTTT
TRBD1,TRBV7-9,-,TRBJ1-1,CASSPSGQGVTFF,TGTGCCAGCAGCCCCTCGGGACAGGGAGTTACTTTCTTT
-,TRBV2,-,TRBJ2-7,CASSVSAGFYEQYF,TGTGCCAGCAGTGTCTCGGCAGGTTTCTACGAGCAGTACTTC
TRBD1,TRBV19,-,TRBJ1-6,CASKRRDSSYNSPLHF,TGTGCCAGCAAGCGCCGGGACAGTTCCTATAATTCACCCCTCCACTTT
-,TRBV5-4,-,TRBJ2-7,CASSPGQGWAYEQYF,TGTGCCAGCAGCCCTGGGCAGGGGTGGGCCTACGAGCAGTACTTC
-,TRBV9,-,TRBJ2-2,CASSPGEGTTNTGELFF,TGTGCCAGCAGCCCCGGTGAGGGAACTACGAACACCGGGGAGCTGTTTTTT
-,TRBV18,once,TRBJ1-4,CASSLREGEKLFF,TGTGCCAGCTCACTCAGGGAGGGAGAAAAACTGTTTTTT
-,TRBV10-2,-,TRBJ2-3,CASISSAYTDTQYF,TGCGCCAGCATCTCTAGCGCATACACAGATACGCAGTATTTT
TRBD1,TRBV6-5,-,TRBJ2-7,CASSQTGGSLYEQYF,TGTGCCAGCAGCCAAACAGGGGGCTCCCTCTACGAGCAGTACTTC
-,TRBV29-1,-,TRBJ2-7,CSVEGGDTYEQYF,TGCAGCGTTGAGGGGGGCGATACCTACGAGCAGTACTTC
-,TRBV7-5,-,TRBJ2-2,CVRRVKRRFGGELFF,TGTGTCAGAAGAGTCAAGCGGAGGTTTGGCGGGGAGCTGTTTTTT
TRBD1,TRBV7-9,once,TRBJ1-3,CASSFSGQGRNTIYF,TGTGCCAGCAGCTTCTCGGGACAGGGTAGAAACACCATATATTTT
-,TRBV28,-,TRBJ1-5,CASSLGSGNHQPQHF,TGTGCCAGCAGTTTAGGTTCGGGAAACCATCAGCCCCAGCATTTT
-,TRBV5-1,-,TRBJ1-3,CASSLAYSTSSGNTIYF,TGCGCCAGCAGCTTGGCGTACAGTACAAGCTCTGGAAACACCATATATTTT
TRBD2,TRBV6-6,-,TRBJ2-7,CASNPGGSVVEQYF,TGTGCCAGCAACCCCGGGGGGTCGGTGGTCGAGCAGTACTTC
-,TRBV4-2,-,TRBJ1-4,CASSQEHRANEKLFF,TGTGCCAGCAGCCAAGAGCACAGGGCGAATGAAAAACTGTTTTTT
-,TRBV29-1,-,TRBJ2-1,CRQGRGSKQFF,TGCAGACAGGGACGCGGGTCGAAGCAGTTCTTC
TRBD1,TRBV29-1,-,TRBJ1-1,CSAGTGGSGTEAFF,TGCAGCGCAGGGACAGGGGGTTCGGGCACTGAAGCTTTCTTT
-,TRBV11-3,-,TRBJ1-2,CASSLGRGLPYGYTF,TGTGCCAGCAGCTTAGGGAGAGGACTTCCTTATGGCTACACCTTC
-,TRBV29-1,-,TRBJ1-2,CSVRQVDYGYTF,TGCAGCGTCCGCCAGGTGGACTATGGCTACACCTTC
-,TRBV11-2,-,TRBJ2-7,CASSLGLALFSYEQYF,TGTGCCAGCAGCTTAGGGTTGGCTCTATTCTCCTACGAGCAGTACTTC
-,TRBV7-8,once,TRBJ1-5,CASSGTNSGNQPQHF,TGTGCCAGCAGCGGAACCAATAGCGGAAATCAGCCCCAGCATTTT
TRBD2,TRBV7-9,-,TRBJ2-1,CASSSPITSGGANEQFF,TGTGCCAGCAGCTCCCCCATCACTAGCGGGGGGGCCAATGAGCAGTTCTTC
-,TRBV5-1,-,TRBJ2-1,CASSGREASYNEQFF,TGCGCCAGCAGCGGCAGGGAGGCTTCCTACAATGAGCAGTTCTTC
TRBD2,TRBV29-1,few,TRBJ2-3,CSACQGLAGTDTQYF,TGCAGCGCATGCCAGGGACTAGCGGGCACAGATACGCAGTATTTT
-,TRBV15,-,TRBJ1-5,CATSREYQPQHF,TGTGCCACCAGCAGAGAGTATCAGCCCCAGCATTTT